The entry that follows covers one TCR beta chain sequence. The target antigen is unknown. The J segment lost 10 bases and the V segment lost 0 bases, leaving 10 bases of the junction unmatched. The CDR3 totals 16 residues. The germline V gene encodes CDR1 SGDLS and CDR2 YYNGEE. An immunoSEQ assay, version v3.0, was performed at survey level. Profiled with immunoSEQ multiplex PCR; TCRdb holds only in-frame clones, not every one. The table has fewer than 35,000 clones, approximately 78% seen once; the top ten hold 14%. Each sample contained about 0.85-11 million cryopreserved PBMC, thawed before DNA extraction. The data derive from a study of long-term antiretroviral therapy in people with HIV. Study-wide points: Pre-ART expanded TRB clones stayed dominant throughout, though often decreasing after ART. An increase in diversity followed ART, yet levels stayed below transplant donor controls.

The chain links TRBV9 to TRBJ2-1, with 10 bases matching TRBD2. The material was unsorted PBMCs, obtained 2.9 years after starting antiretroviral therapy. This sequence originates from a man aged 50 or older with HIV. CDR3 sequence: CASSVEVSGGPIEQFF. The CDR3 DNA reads TGTGCCAGCAGCGTAGAGGTTAGCGGGGGGCCAATAGAGCAGTTCTTC.